This entry describes one T cell receptor (beta chain). The CDR3 covers 16 residues. Germline trimming cut 0 bases from V and 4 bases from J; bases unmatched to any gene: 6. Germline-derived CDR1 and CDR2 are SGDLS and YYNGEE. The data stem from a study of T cell changes during pregnancy in multiple sclerosis. Repertoires were generated with immunoSEQ multiplex PCR, while TCRdb's copy carries only in-frame clones and drops some. The table has 40,000 to 55,000 clones, under 95% seen once. This sequence was found in a female donor with multiple sclerosis, enrolled in a pregnancy study. This material consisted of CD4+ T cells from peripheral blood mononuclear cells, taken in the third trimester of pregnancy. This sequence joins TRBV9 and TRBJ2-5; 10 bases fit TRBD2. This CDR3 is CASSVGGTSVLETQYF. CDR3 nucleotides: TGTGCCAGCAGCGTAGGAGGGACTAGCGTATTAGAGACCCAGTACTTC.